This T cell receptor beta chain was recorded in a study of shared clonotypes between healthy human individuals. Whole-study findings and limits: Larger richness was generally estimated for naive than memory subsets.

On this clone: Antigen: not known.

CDR1 is LGHNA, CDR2 YSLEER, per germline. This CDR3 is 16 amino acids long. The germline V and J ends were trimmed by 3 bases and 3 bases, with 18 bases remaining between them. Measured with immunoSEQ multiplex PCR; TCRdb has only the in-frame clones, and not every one. The table shows around 1.9 million clones, with over 85% occurring only once. CD45RO-negative cells were positively selected for CCR7, leaving out terminally differentiated effector memory CD45RA+ cells. Nashville, Tennessee was home to all donors, who were Caucasian adults. The sequenced sample consisted of naive CD8+ T cells from PBMCs. The source of this sequence is a man between 18 and 35 years old in good health. Some clones in this sample may be carry-over from other donors' samples. The rearrangement links TRBV4-3 to TRBJ2-7, with no clear D. The CDR3 DNA sequence: TGCGCCAGCAGCCAGAACGCTATTAACAAACACTACGAGCAGTACTTC. This gives the protein CASSQNAINKHYEQYF.